This entry is about one T cell receptor beta chain. The sample comes from a study of blood T cell repertoires in COVID-19. Study-level information: Sources were T cells, B-cell-depleted T cells, or PBMCs; the material itself was cDNA or gDNA.

In the study's own analysis: Estimates of nucleated cell counts were drawn from the amplification of reference gene primers. Repertoires were generated with immunoSEQ multiplex PCR, while TCRdb's copy carries only in-frame clones and drops some. The V and J calls and clone size are taken from that table; D and trimming were inferred from the DNA. Here the sample spans around 100,000 clones, around 88% being singletons. The sequence was obtained from a man older than 75 with acute or convalescent COVID-19. Sequenced material: peripheral blood.

CDR3 loop: CASSLLGLAGGDTKNIQYF. DNA for the CDR3: TGTGCCAGCAGCTTATTAGGCCTAGCGGGAGGTGATACCAAAAACATTCAGTACTTC. The rearrangement joins TRBV7-2 to TRBJ2-4, with 11 bases fitting TRBD2. Trimming at V came to 2 bases and at J to 2 bases, leaving 11 bases not matched to a gene. From germline, CDR1 is SGHTA and CDR2 FQGNSA. This CDR3 is 19 amino acids long.